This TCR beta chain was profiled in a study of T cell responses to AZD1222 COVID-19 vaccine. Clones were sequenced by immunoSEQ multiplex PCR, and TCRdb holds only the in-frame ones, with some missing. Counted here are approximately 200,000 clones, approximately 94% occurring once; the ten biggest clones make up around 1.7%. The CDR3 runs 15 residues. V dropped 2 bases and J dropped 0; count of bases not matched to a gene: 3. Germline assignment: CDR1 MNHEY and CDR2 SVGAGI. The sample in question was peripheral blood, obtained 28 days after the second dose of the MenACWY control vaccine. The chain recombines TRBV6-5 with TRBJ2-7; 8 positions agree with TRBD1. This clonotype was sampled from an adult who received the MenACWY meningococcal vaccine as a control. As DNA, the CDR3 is TGTGCCAGCAGTTACCCCGGACAGGGCTCCTACGAGCAGTACTTC. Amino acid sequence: CASSYPGQGSYEQYF.